Following are 31 T cell receptor beta chains from one sample sequenced in a study of CD8+ T cells in alopecia areata. It was cDNA, reverse transcribed from extracted RNA, that served as the sequencing template. The method was immunoSEQ multiplex PCR; TCRdb's version includes in-frame clones alone and lacks a portion of them. The repertoire consists of hundreds of thousands of clones, with roughly 66% occurring once and the leading ten covering 1% to 1.5%. Noted treatment: oral pan-JAK inhibitor, 5-10 mg twice daily. Sequenced here: CD4+ T cells sorted from blood, sampled around week 42, from a patient treated with tofacitinib. The receptors shown here come from a human donor with alopecia areata.

The chain carries TRBV7-2 and TRBJ2-3; D is undetermined. The V and J ends lost 8 bases and 8 bases respectively, with 14 bases between them. CDR1 and CDR2 (germline): SGHTA, FQGNSA. This CDR3 is built from 12 residues. The CDR3 coding sequence is TGTGCCAGCCGCCCAAGACTCAGTACGCAGTATTTT. It codes for CASRPRLSTQYF.

The genes are TRBV5-1 and TRBJ2-6, with D perhaps TRBD2 (5 bases). Germline CDR1 is SGHRS and CDR2 is YFSETQ. This CDR3 spans 17 amino acids. The V end lost 1 base, the J end lost 0 bases, and 11 bases lay between the germline ends. The CDR3 sequence: CASSLYSGNSGANVLTF. The CDR3 bases are TGCGCCAGCAGCTTGTACTCCGGGAACTCTGGGGCCAACGTCCTGACTTTC.

The chain couples TRBV7-2 to TRBJ1-2; a weak D match, TRBD1 (6 bases). Germline V gene data show CDR1 as SGHTA and CDR2 as FQGNSA. CDR3 length: 17 residues. The V end lost 4 bases, the J end lost 3 bases, and 21 bases lay between the germline ends. CDR3 region: CASSSPFPGAGDYGYTF. In DNA form, the CDR3 reads TGTGCCAGCAGCTCACCATTCCCAGGGGCGGGAGACTATGGCTACACCTTC.

The V call is TRBV5-1, the J call TRBJ1-4; D gene unclear. Between the trimmed V and J ends, which lost 3 bases and 0 bases, there was a span of 18 bases. The CDR3 has 18 amino acids. Germline assignment: CDR1 SGHRS and CDR2 YFSETQ. The CDR3 DNA reads TGCGCCAGCAGCTACAGCTCGCTCGGCCGTACAACTAATGAAAAACTGTTTTTT. Its protein is CASSYSSLGRTTNEKLFF.

The chain employs TRBV2 and TRBJ1-6; D remains unclear. The germline gives CDR1 SNHLY, CDR2 FYNNEI. Trimming stripped 7 bases from V and 6 bases from J, with 10 bases between. CDR3 size: 13 residues. Here the CDR3 reads CASKELANSPLHF. The DNA for the CDR3 is TGTGCCAGCAAGGAATTGGCTAATTCACCCCTCCACTTT.

The V and J genes are TRBV4-1 and TRBJ2-7; 9 bases align to TRBD1. The germline V gene has CDR1 MGHRA and CDR2 YSYEKL. The CDR3 sequence is 15 residues long. With V trimmed by 5 bases and J by 2 bases, 7 bases remained unmatched. CDR3 loop: CASSVRQGVAYEQYF. The CDR3 DNA follows: TGCGCCAGCAGCGTTAGACAGGGGGTCGCCTACGAGCAGTACTTC.

J is TRBJ2-5 and V is TRBV28; 9 positions agree with TRBD1. This CDR3 comprises 15 residues. The junction had 10 bases not matched to a gene; V was cut back by 8 bases and J by 3 bases. Germline CDR1 is MDHEN and CDR2 is SYDVKM. The CDR3 DNA follows: TGTGCCAGCGCTCTTACGGGACAGGGAGAAGAGACCCAGTACTTC. The encoded protein is CASALTGQGEETQYF.

The chain joins TRBV6-4 to TRBJ2-2; D remains ambiguous. This CDR3 is built from 12 residues. Trimming left V 6 bases short and J 7 bases short, with 9 bases between. CDR1 is MRHNA, CDR2 SNTAGT, per germline. CDR3 sequence (DNA): TGTGCCAGCAGGAAAGAGTTCGGGGAGCTGTTTTTT. Residues: CASRKEFGELFF.

This clone was counted between two and nine times. The rearrangement uses TRBV6-6 and TRBJ2-3; no clear D. The CDR3 has 11 residues. The germline V gene has CDR1 MNHNY and CDR2 SVGAGI (reference sequence). Trimming stripped 9 bases from V and 5 bases from J, with 9 bases between. CDR3 loop: CASSLGDTQYF. The CDR3 nucleotides are TGTGCCAGTTCGCTGGGAGATACGCAGTATTTT.

V usage is TRBV7-9 and J usage is TRBJ2-2; D uncertain. Germline V gene sequence: CDR1 SEHNR, CDR2 FQNEAQ (reference sequence). The germline V and J ends were trimmed by 0 bases and 0 bases, with 14 bases remaining between them. The CDR3 covers 18 residues. CDR3 bases: TGTGCCAGCAGCTTAGCGCTCCAGCTCCCCGCGAACACCGGGGAGCTGTTTTTT. It encodes CASSLALQLPANTGELFF.

The gene calls are TRBV27 and TRBJ1-5; tentatively, D is TRBD1 (5 bases). The V end lost 4 bases, the J end lost 4 bases, and 11 bases lay between the germline ends. Germline CDR1 MNHEY, CDR2 SMNVEV (reference sequence). The CDR3 runs 14 residues. The CDR3 here is CASSSRVANQPQHF. Here the CDR3 DNA reads TGTGCCAGCAGTTCCAGGGTAGCGAATCAGCCCCAGCATTTT.

This rearrangement joins TRBV15 to TRBJ1-2; 7 bases are a match to TRBD1. CDR1 is LNHNV, CDR2 YYDKDF, per germline (reference sequence). V trimming: 0 bases; J trimming: 2 bases; junction bases outside the gene matches: 6. The CDR3 is 16 amino acids. The DNA of the CDR3 is TGTGCCACCAGCAGAGACCGGACAGGCAAAAACTATGGCTACACCTTC. The encoded protein is CATSRDRTGKNYGYTF. The variable domain in full, completed from reference TRBV15 and TRBJ1-2, reads DAMVIQNPRYQVTQFGKPVTLSCSQTLNHNVMYWYQQKSSQAPKLLFHYYDKDFNNEADTPDNFQSRRPNTSFCFLDIRSPGLGDTAMYLCATSRDRTGKNYGYTFGSGTRLTVV.

V and J are TRBV4-1 and TRBJ1-1, with unresolved D. The germline V gene encodes CDR1 MGHRA and CDR2 YSYEKL. Trimming cost V 5 bases and J 1 base, with 5 bases left between them. The CDR3 consists of 12 residues. CDR3 DNA: TGCGCCAGCAGCAACTGGAACACTGAAGCTTTCTTT. Translating gives CASSNWNTEAFF.

V is TRBV29-1 and J is TRBJ2-1, with D unresolved. Germline lookup yields CDR1 SQVTM and CDR2 ANQGSEA. The V and J ends lost 7 bases and 5 bases respectively, with 18 bases between them. The CDR3 sequence is 14 residues long. CDR3 sequence: CSAKPGLLDNEQFF. The CDR3 bases are TGCAGCGCCAAGCCTGGGCTCCTCGACAATGAGCAGTTCTTC.

Points on this clone: One junction end disagrees with the germline gene, perhaps due to a read error. This chain connects TRBV29-1 to TRBJ1-2; D not resolved. There are 12 residues in the CDR3. The germline V gene encodes CDR1 SQVTM and CDR2 ANQGSEA. CDR3 in DNA: TGCAGCGTTGAAGATCCATCGGGTGGCCACACCTTC. This translates into CSVEDPSGGHTF.

A few counts support this clone. The rearrangement links TRBV7-9 to TRBJ2-6; D uncertain. This CDR3 is built from 14 residues. The V gene's germline CDR1 is SEHNR and CDR2 FQNEAQ (reference sequence). Trimming took off 7 bases at V and 0 bases at J, with 7 bases between the two ends. CDR3 protein: CASTLTSGANVLTF. The CDR3 DNA is TGTGCCAGCACTCTTACCTCTGGGGCCAACGTCCTGACTTTC.

Points on this clone: A junction end diverges from the germline sequence, so it may reflect a read error. This sequence joins TRBV5-1 and TRBJ2-1; 8 bases align to TRBD1. The germline V gene has CDR1 SGHRS and CDR2 YFSETQ. This CDR3 is 16 amino acids long. The CDR3 protein is CASSFYRGISHNEQFF. The DNA of the CDR3 is TGCGCCAGCAGCTTTTACAGGGGGATCTCCCACAATGAGCAGTTCTTC.

The table lists this clone with a count of one. The chain uses TRBV5-8 and TRBJ2-3, with 7 nucleotides matching TRBD1. Germline CDR1 SGHTS, CDR2 YDEGEE. V lost 5 bases to trimming and J lost 4 bases; unmatched junction nucleotides: 7. There are 14 residues in the CDR3. The CDR3, as DNA: TGTGCCAGCAGTTCGAACCAGGGGGCAGATACGCAGTATTTT. Translated: CASSSNQGADTQYF.

The chain is built from TRBV28 and TRBJ1-1; D ambiguous. This CDR3 has 11 amino acids. V lost 6 bases and J 5 bases, leaving 7 bases between the germline ends. Germline V gives CDR1 MDHEN, CDR2 SYDVKM. CDR3 loop: CASSPRTEAFF. In nucleotides, the CDR3 is TGTGCCAGCAGCCCGAGGACTGAAGCTTTCTTT.

This sequence joins TRBV2 and TRBJ2-7, with 8 nucleotides matching TRBD1. Germline V lookup: CDR1 SNHLY, CDR2 FYNNEI. CDR3 size: 13 residues. After removal of 4 bases from V and 6 bases from J, the junction contained 5 bases not matched to a gene. The CDR3, as DNA: TGTGCCAGCAGTGTGGACAGGGCGGGCGAGCAGTACTTC. It yields the protein CASSVDRAGEQYF.

The gene calls are TRBV7-2 and TRBJ2-3; 10 bases are a match to TRBD1. This CDR3 spans 15 amino acids. The trim removed 5 bases at V and 5 bases at J, leaving 7 bases unmatched. The germline gives CDR1 SGHTA, CDR2 FQGNSA. The CDR3 bases are TGTGCCAGCAGCATAAGACAGGGGGCAAGAGATACGCAGTATTTT. This gives the protein CASSIRQGARDTQYF.

V gene TRBV15 combines with J gene TRBJ1-5; no definite D call. Germline V gene sequence: CDR1 LNHNV, CDR2 YYDKDF (reference sequence). With 1 base removed from V and 6 bases from J, the gap between germline ends came to 13 bases. The CDR3 runs 15 residues. Here the CDR3 reads CATSRGTTGAQPQHF. The CDR3 DNA reads as TGTGCCACCAGCAGAGGAACTACGGGCGCTCAGCCCCAGCATTTT.

This clone was seen just once. The V and J genes are TRBV25-1 and TRBJ2-6, with D unclear. This CDR3 region has 17 residues. CDR1 and CDR2 from the germline V gene are MGHDK and SYGVNS. V lost 2 bases to trimming and J lost 0 bases, with 11 bases between them. The chain's CDR3 is CASSETGLSSGANVLTF. The CDR3 DNA sequence: TGTGCCAGCAGTGAAACGGGTCTTAGCTCTGGGGCCAACGTCCTGACTTTC.

The chain recombines TRBV7-2 with TRBJ1-5; the D is unclear. Germline loops: CDR1 SGHTA, CDR2 FQGNSA. The CDR3 is made up of 13 amino acids. Trimming stripped 5 bases from V and 1 base from J, with 6 bases between. The CDR3 sequence: CASSPHSNQPQHF. The CDR3 DNA follows: TGTGCCAGCAGCCCGCACAGCAATCAGCCCCAGCATTTT.

CDR3 nucleotide sequence: TGCGCCAGCAGCCAAGCCCAAGGGGCCGCGGCCTACGAGCAGTACTTC. Protein: CASSQAQGAAAYEQYF. This sequence joins TRBV4-1 and TRBJ2-7; TRBD1 is a possible D gene (5 bases). V was cut by 1 base and J by 2 bases, with 15 bases left in between. CDR3 size: 16 residues. Germline CDR1 and CDR2: MGHRA and YSYEKL.

The chain joins TRBV15 to TRBJ1-4, with unresolved D. The germline CDR1 and CDR2 sequences are LNHNV and YYDKDF (reference sequence). V was cut by 1 base and J by 8 bases, with 14 bases left in between. The CDR3 is 15 amino acids. For the CDR3, the DNA is TGTGCCACCAGCAGAGTGCAGGCCGGACGGGAAAAACTGTTTTTT. Its translation: CATSRVQAGREKLFF.

The V gene is TRBV5-1, the J gene TRBJ2-7; unclear D gene. V lost 0 bases to trimming and J lost 0 bases, with 4 bases between them. Germline CDR1 and CDR2: SGHRS and YFSETQ. The CDR3 covers 13 residues. The CDR3 loop reads CASSLAPSYEQYF. CDR3 DNA sequence: TGCGCCAGCAGCTTGGCCCCCTCCTACGAGCAGTACTTC. Full variable domain (remainder filled in from reference TRBV5-1 and TRBJ2-7): KAGVTQTPRYLIKTRGQQVTLSCSPISGHRSVSWYQQTPGQGLQFLFEYFSETQRNKGNFPGRFSGRQFSNSRSEMNVSTLELGDSALYLCASSLAPSYEQYFGPGTRLTVT.

This clone turned up a few times. The chain combines TRBV7-9 with TRBJ2-3; 8 positions match TRBD1. CDR3 length equals 17 residues. The V and J ends lost 5 bases and 4 bases, in that order; junction bases with no gene match: 14. Germline V lookup: CDR1 SEHNR, CDR2 FQNEAQ (reference sequence). The CDR3 coding sequence is TGTGCCAGCAGCCCTAGCTTGGACAGGGAGGAACCAGATACGCAGTATTTT. Its protein is CASSPSLDREEPDTQYF.

CDR3 loop: CASSPGGVDTGELFF. CDR3 coding DNA: TGCGCCAGCAGCCCAGGGGGTGTGGACACCGGGGAGCTGTTTTTT. The chain couples TRBV5-1 to TRBJ2-2, with 7 bases aligning to TRBD1. The CDR3 totals 15 residues. The V segment lost 4 bases and the J segment 3 bases; nucleotides outside the gene matches: 6. The V gene's germline CDR1 is SGHRS and CDR2 YFSETQ.

The rearrangement uses TRBV30 and TRBJ1-2; no definite D call. Between the trimmed V and J ends, which lost 4 bases and 3 bases, there was a span of 15 bases. This CDR3 comprises 14 residues. Germline V gene data show CDR1 as GTSNPN and CDR2 as SVGIG (reference sequence). The CDR3 is CAWNHGVFHYGYTF. CDR3 DNA sequence: TGTGCCTGGAACCACGGGGTTTTTCACTATGGCTACACCTTC.

This rearrangement joins TRBV19 to TRBJ1-2; perhaps TRBD1 as D (6 bases). The length of the CDR3 is 13 residues. V shed 5 bases and J shed 8 bases, with 15 bases lying between them. Germline V gives CDR1 LNHDA, CDR2 SQIVND (reference sequence). This CDR3 is CASSGWTASGYTF. The CDR3 DNA sequence: TGTGCCAGTAGTGGATGGACAGCCTCGGGCTACACCTTC.